One sample yielded the 32 T cell receptor beta chains listed below, sequenced in a study of blood T cell repertoires in COVID-19. Data came from immunoSEQ multiplex PCR; TCRdb stores just in-frame clones and leaves some out. The sample consists of 180,000 or so clones, approximately 89% of them appearing once. The sample taken for sequencing was PBMCs or T cells enriched from blood (not recorded which). All receptors come from a young woman who had recovered from COVID-19.

This clone was seen just once. This chain connects TRBV5-1 to TRBJ2-1; D ambiguous. This CDR3 region has 14 residues. Between the trimmed V and J ends, which lost 4 bases and 0 bases, there was a span of 8 bases. From germline, CDR1 is SGHRS and CDR2 YFSETQ. CDR3 region: CASSLPHSYNEQFF. The CDR3 DNA is TGCGCCAGCAGCCTACCCCACTCCTACAATGAGCAGTTCTTC.

J is TRBJ2-3 and V is TRBV7-9; D possibly corresponds to TRBD1 (5 bases). The CDR3 consists of 16 residues. Looked up from germline, CDR1 is SEHNR and CDR2 is FQNEAQ (reference sequence). The V gene lost 4 bases and the J gene lost 0 bases, with 14 bases spanning the gap. CDR3 sequence (DNA): TGTGCCAGCAGCTGGTCCCAGGGAACTAGCACAGATACGCAGTATTTT. This codes for CASSWSQGTSTDTQYF.

The V gene is TRBV5-4, the J gene TRBJ1-1; no reliable D call. The CDR3 spans 13 residues. From germline, CDR1 is SGHNT and CDR2 YYREEE (reference sequence). V dropped 4 bases and J dropped 8 bases, with 15 bases sitting between them. CDR3 nucleotide sequence: TGTGCCAGCAGCCCCCCGAGCGGTAGAGAAGCTTTCTTT. It codes for CASSPPSGREAFF. Full variable domain (missing parts from reference TRBV5-4 and TRBJ1-1): ETGVTQSPTHLIKTRGQQVTLRCSSQSGHNTVSWYQQALGQGPQFIFQYYREEENGRGNFPPRFSGLQFPNYSSELNVNALELDDSALYLCASSPPSGREAFFGQGTRLTVV.

The chain links TRBV15 to TRBJ1-5, with D perhaps matching TRBD1 (6 bases). Germline CDR1 LNHNV, CDR2 YYDKDF (reference sequence). The CDR3 totals 12 residues. The V gene lost 11 bases and the J gene lost 3 bases, with 11 bases spanning the gap. The CDR3 DNA reads as TGTGCCCAGCGGGGGGCCAATCAGCCCCAGCATTTT. Translation gives CAQRGANQPQHF.

The chain carries TRBV28 and TRBJ2-1, with 7 positions matching TRBD2. V dropped 4 bases and J dropped 14; count of bases not matched to a gene: 20. CDR1 is MDHEN and CDR2 is SYDVKM in the germline V gene. The CDR3 runs to 16 residues. This chain's CDR3 is CASSSAPSTSPGGKFF. For the CDR3, the DNA is TGTGCCAGCAGTTCCGCCCCATCAACTAGCCCGGGAGGAAAGTTCTTC.

The V call is TRBV11-3, the J call TRBJ2-7; 7 positions match TRBD1. The V gene's germline CDR1 is SGHNT and CDR2 YENEEA. The CDR3 covers 14 residues. Trimming removed 5 bases from V and 2 bases from J; junction bases left unmatched: 6. CDR3: CASSPNRGAYEQYF. CDR3 coding DNA: TGTGCCAGCAGCCCTAACAGGGGCGCCTACGAGCAGTACTTC.

The chain employs TRBV4-3 and TRBJ2-1; 11 bases match TRBD2. Germline V gene data show CDR1 as LGHNA and CDR2 as YSLEER. The CDR3 contains 17 residues. The junction had 4 bases not matched to a gene; V was cut back by 1 base and J by 2 bases. The CDR3 coding sequence is TGCGCCAGCAGCCAAGTCCTAGCGGGAGGCCCCTACAATGAGCAGTTCTTC. As protein: CASSQVLAGGPYNEQFF.

For the CDR3, the DNA is TGTGCCAGCAGCCCTGCCCGGAGGCCGGGACACCTTGAAAAACTGTTTTTT. Its protein is CASSPARRPGHLEKLFF. The V and J genes are TRBV3-1 (or the pseudogene TRBV3-2) and TRBJ1-4; a weak D match, TRBD1 (6 bases). CDR3 length: 17 residues. CDR1 and CDR2 from the germline V gene are LGHDT and YNNKEL (reference sequence). The V and J ends lost 4 bases and 7 bases respectively, with 22 bases between them.

The rearrangement joins TRBV10-3 to TRBJ2-7; 7 bases agree with TRBD2. Per germline, CDR1 ENHRY and CDR2 SYGVKD. The CDR3 has 11 residues. In DNA form, the CDR3 reads TGTGCGGCGGGAGAAATCTACGAGCAGTACTTC. Protein sequence: CAAGEIYEQYF.

The gene calls are TRBV25-1 and TRBJ2-7, with 13 bases matching TRBD2. J lost 7 bases, V lost 3 bases, and 3 bases had no gene match. The CDR3 is 14 amino acids. Germline V gives CDR1 MGHDK, CDR2 SYGVNS. This CDR3 is CASSETSGRLEQYF. The CDR3 DNA follows: TGTGCCAGCAGTGAGACTAGCGGGAGGCTGGAGCAGTACTTC.

The genes are TRBV9 and TRBJ2-3; no clear D. The V and J ends lost 0 bases and 1 base respectively, with 6 bases between them. From germline, CDR1 is SGDLS and CDR2 YYNGEE. The CDR3 loop spans 14 amino acids. CDR3 nucleotides: TGTGCCAGCAGCGTAGCTCCTGGCACAGATACGCAGTATTTT. Protein sequence: CASSVAPGTDTQYF.

The rearrangement links TRBV4-3 to TRBJ2-1; the D gene is possibly TRBD2 (5 bases). V dropped 0 bases and J dropped 8 bases, with 20 bases sitting between them. The CDR3 sequence is 17 residues long. The germline CDR1 and CDR2 sequences are LGHNA and YSLEER. CDR3 nucleotides: TGCGCCAGCAGCCAAGATTTCGCTTCTATCCCGGGGTATGAGCAGTTCTTC. Protein sequence: CASSQDFASIPGYEQFF.

The CDR3 reads CASSYGGGETQYF. CDR3 DNA: TGTGCCAGCAGTTACGGGGGGGGCGAGACCCAGTACTTC. The rearrangement links TRBV12-3 or TRBV12-4 to TRBJ2-5; 8 bases line up with TRBD2. The CDR3 contains 13 residues. The ends lost 4 bases at V and 5 bases at J; junction bases unmatched: 3.

Only one count was recorded for this clone. V and J are TRBV28 and TRBJ1-5, with TRBD1 matching 8 bases. This CDR3 is built from 16 residues. Looked up from germline, CDR1 is MDHEN and CDR2 is SYDVKM. J gave up 7 bases and V 6 bases, and 14 bases lay outside the gene matches. Here the CDR3 reads CASRDRDRSLWQPQHF. CDR3 bases: TGTGCCAGCAGGGACCGGGACAGGAGTTTATGGCAGCCCCAGCATTTT.

The chain employs TRBV27 and TRBJ2-1; perhaps TRBD2 as D (6 bases). From germline, CDR1 is MNHEY and CDR2 SMNVEV (reference sequence). This CDR3 is 15 amino acids long. The V end was cut by 7 bases, the J end by 3 bases, with 16 bases between. The CDR3: CASTFYRGSYNEQFF. As DNA, the CDR3 is TGTGCCAGCACCTTTTACCGGGGGAGCTACAATGAGCAGTTCTTC.

This clone was counted a single time. J is TRBJ2-7 and V is TRBV5-6; TRBD2 matches at 9 bases. The CDR3 runs 17 residues. CDR1 is SGHDT and CDR2 is YYEEEE in the germline V gene. J was trimmed by 3 bases and V by 2 bases; bases with no gene match: 12. The CDR3 DNA follows: TGTGCCAGCAGCTTCTTTTCCTCTAGCGGGACGTTCTACGAGCAGTACTTC. This translates into CASSFFSSSGTFYEQYF.

The chain recombines TRBV27 with TRBJ2-1; TRBD2 matches 7 bases. The CDR3 runs to 15 residues. Germline CDR1 is MNHEY and CDR2 is SMNVEV (reference sequence). The trim removed 9 bases at V and 4 bases at J, leaving 12 bases unmatched. In DNA, the CDR3 is TGTGCCAGTTCCCAAGGGGCTAGCGGTTACAATGAGCAGTTCTTC. Translated: CASSQGASGYNEQFF.

The chain links TRBV5-5 to TRBJ2-7, with 8 bases fitting TRBD1. Germline assignment: CDR1 SGHKS and CDR2 YYEKEE (reference sequence). This CDR3 spans 15 amino acids. V lost 2 bases to trimming and J lost 6 bases; unmatched junction nucleotides: 10. This chain's CDR3 is CASSFSWTGSAEQYF. CDR3 sequence (DNA): TGTGCCAGCAGCTTTTCCTGGACAGGGTCCGCCGAGCAGTACTTC.

The rearrangement uses TRBV18 and TRBJ1-1; D perhaps matches TRBD1 (5 bases). The ends were cut back, 4 bases at V and 3 bases at J, with 6 bases in the middle. The CDR3 covers 12 residues. Germline assignment: CDR1 KGHSH and CDR2 LQKENI. The CDR3 here is CASSQGYTEAFF. The DNA of the CDR3 is TGTGCCAGCTCACAGGGGTACACTGAAGCTTTCTTT.

This sequence joins TRBV27 and TRBJ2-1, with 11 nucleotides matching TRBD2. Germline assignment: CDR1 MNHEY and CDR2 SMNVEV (reference sequence). CDR3 length: 13 residues. The trim removed 11 bases at V and 3 bases at J, leaving 3 bases unmatched. The CDR3 protein is CAAGTSGYNEQFF. In nucleotides, the CDR3 is TGTGCCGCCGGGACTAGCGGCTACAATGAGCAGTTCTTC.

V gene TRBV5-1 combines with J gene TRBJ2-3, with 9 bases identical to TRBD1. From germline, CDR1 is SGHRS and CDR2 YFSETQ. This CDR3 region has 15 residues. The V and J ends lost 4 bases and 3 bases, in that order; junction bases with no gene match: 6. The CDR3 sequence: CASSPRDRETDTQYF. The CDR3 nucleotides read TGCGCCAGCAGCCCCCGGGACAGGGAGACAGATACGCAGTATTTT.

This chain uses TRBV7-9 with TRBJ1-6; possible D gene TRBD1, 5 bases. V was trimmed by 2 bases and J by 5 bases, leaving 10 bases between them. CDR1 is SEHNR and CDR2 is FQNEAQ in the germline V gene (reference sequence). This CDR3 has 15 amino acids. CDR3 sequence (DNA): TGTGCCAGCAGCTTACTTCCAGGGAATAATTCACCCCTCCACTTT. It specifies CASSLLPGNNSPLHF.

This chain joins TRBV18 and TRBJ1-1; 9 bases map to TRBD1. The CDR3 totals 12 residues. Germline loops: CDR1 KGHSH, CDR2 LQKENI. V gave up 1 base and J gave up 11 bases; unmatched junction bases: 2. The CDR3, as DNA: TGTGCCAGCTCACCACAGGGACAGGGTGCTTTCTTT. Protein: CASSPQGQGAFF.

CDR3 DNA sequence: TGTGCCAGTAATCGGCAGGTGTCGGCGTGGAACACCATATATTTT. Protein: CASNRQVSAWNTIYF. V usage is TRBV19 and J usage is TRBJ1-3; D gene unclear. The germline CDR1 and CDR2 sequences are LNHDA and SQIVND (reference sequence). This CDR3 is built from 15 residues. V dropped 7 bases and J dropped 7 bases, with 20 bases sitting between them.

This clone was seen only once. This chain connects TRBV18 to TRBJ2-1; a possible D gene is TRBD1 (5 bases). The CDR3 length is 15 residues. Per the germline V gene, CDR1 is KGHSH and CDR2 is LQKENI. The ends were cut back, 0 bases at V and 8 bases at J, with 14 bases in the middle. The CDR3 here is CASSPPVGQGDEQFF. The CDR3 region has the DNA TGTGCCAGCTCACCACCGGTTGGGCAGGGCGATGAGCAGTTCTTC.

The chain couples TRBV4-3 to TRBJ2-1; 10 positions match TRBD2. This CDR3 region has 15 residues. Germline lookup yields CDR1 LGHNA and CDR2 YSLEER. The V segment lost 6 bases and the J segment 4 bases; nucleotides outside the gene matches: 6. CDR3 in amino acids: CASSQTSGVYNEQFF. DNA of the CDR3: TGCGCCAGCAGTCAAACTAGCGGGGTTTACAATGAGCAGTTCTTC.

The chain carries TRBV5-1 and TRBJ2-2; TRBD2 aligns across 9 bases. CDR1 SGHRS and CDR2 YFSETQ come from the germline V gene. Unmatched junction bases numbered 6, after V lost 4 bases and J lost 5 bases. The CDR3 has 15 residues. The CDR3 region is CASSPGTSWTGELFF. In DNA form, the CDR3 reads TGCGCCAGCAGCCCCGGGACTAGCTGGACCGGGGAGCTGTTTTTT.

The chain carries TRBV20-1 and TRBJ2-7; 9 bases map to TRBD1. Germline CDR1 and CDR2: DFQATT and SNEGSKA (reference sequence). The CDR3 runs to 15 residues. Losses at the gene ends were 3 bases for V and 2 bases for J; bases not matched to a gene: 8. For the CDR3, the DNA is TGCAGTGCTAGTATCCCCGGGACAGGGCCCTACGAGCAGTACTTC. It specifies CSASIPGTGPYEQYF.

The V call is TRBV10-2, the J call TRBJ1-2, with D hard to call. The CDR3 contains 13 residues. Trimming pared 2 bases from V and 5 bases from J, leaving 9 bases between. Germline loops: CDR1 WSHSY, CDR2 SAAADI. The DNA for the CDR3 is TGCGCCAGCAGTGAGGGGCAGAGATATGGCTACACCTTC. It specifies CASSEGQRYGYTF.

The chain carries TRBV7-2 and TRBJ2-7, with TRBD2 matching 10 bases. The CDR3 runs to 13 residues. Unmatched junction bases numbered 3, after V lost 8 bases and J lost 2 bases. Germline CDR1 and CDR2: SGHTA and FQGNSA. In nucleotides, the CDR3 is TGTGCCAGCGGAAGCGGGAGGGCCTACGAGCAGTACTTC. This gives the protein CASGSGRAYEQYF.

This chain joins TRBV7-9 and TRBJ2-2; 10 bases fit TRBD2. The trim removed 1 base at V and 4 bases at J, leaving 9 bases unmatched. CDR1 SEHNR and CDR2 FQNEAQ come from the germline V gene (reference sequence). This CDR3 contains 18 residues. The CDR3 spells CASSLGLAGDGVTGELFF. The CDR3 coding sequence is TGTGCCAGCAGCTTAGGGCTAGCGGGAGACGGCGTCACCGGGGAGCTGTTTTTT.

The chain employs TRBV7-2 and TRBJ2-1; the D gene is possibly TRBD1 (5 bases). The CDR3 spans 15 residues. Germline V CDR1 and CDR2: SGHTA, FQGNSA. Trimming cost V 2 bases and J 9 bases, with 17 bases left between them. The CDR3 sequence: CASSLRGLASGEQFF. The CDR3, as DNA: TGTGCCAGCAGCTTAAGGGGCCTGGCTTCGGGTGAGCAGTTCTTC.